Listed below are T cell receptor beta chains from one sample, sequenced in a study of blood T cells in healthy people across ages. Each CDR3 protein is one row after TCRdb ran MiXCR on the 5' RACE reads. This table holds about 800,000 distinct CDR3 sequences, around 25% found once. The data also belong to a second study, concerning T cells of mothers and their children.

Sequencing was performed on blood. The receptors derive from a boy between 10 and 17 years old in good health. CDR3s include the opening cysteine and the closing phenylalanine or tryptophan. D genes are given only for firm matches. Size tells how often a clone was seen (once, few, many) or the class of an expanded clone, and some rows leave it out.

>TRBD1|TRBJ2-7|few|TRBV29-1
CSFGGPRTGSGYEQYF
TGCAGCTTTGGCGGGCCCCGGACAGGGTCGGGGTACGAGCAGTACTTC
>NA|TRBJ2-5|NA|TRBV6-6
CASSLMDPGSQETQYF
TGTGCCAGCAGTTTAATGGATCCGGGTTCCCAAGAGACCCAGTACTTC
>TRBD1|TRBJ2-1|few|TRBV18
CASSLGQGARGNEQFF
TGTGCCAGCTCACTGGGCCAGGGGGCGCGGGGCAATGAGCAGTTCTTC
>NA|TRBJ2-5|NA|TRBV4-3
CASSQDLGGGAETQYF
TGCGCCAGCAGCCAAGATCTTGGGGGGGGCGCAGAGACCCAGTACTTC
>NA|TRBJ1-1|few|TRBV29-1
CSVENTGVNTEAFF
TGCAGCGTTGAAAATACGGGAGTGAACACTGAAGCTTTCTTT
>TRBD2|TRBJ2-5|NA|TRBV28
CASSSPPYDCLAGGRREETQYF
TGTGCCAGCAGTTCCCCGCCGTATGACTGCCTAGCGGGGGGCCGCAGGGAAGAGACCCAGTACTTC
>TRBD2|TRBJ2-1|NA|TRBV28
CASSSRLAGGYVEQFF
TGTGCCAGCAGTTCACGACTAGCGGGAGGCTACGTTGAGCAGTTCTTC
>NA|TRBJ1-1|NA|TRBV27
CASSSPQLGNTEAFF
TGTGCCAGCAGTTCGCCCCAACTAGGGAACACTGAAGCTTTCTTT
>NA|TRBJ2-5|NA|TRBV28
CASSLSPWRGTETQYF
TGTGCCAGCAGTTTATCCCCGTGGAGGGGTACCGAGACCCAGTACTTC
>TRBD1|TRBJ2-7|NA|TRBV6-6
CASSYWTGYSVYYEQYF
TGTGCCAGCAGTTACTGGACAGGGTATTCTGTTTACTACGAGCAGTACTTC
>NA|TRBJ1-2|NA|TRBV29-1
CSVEEMEHYGYTF
TGCAGCGTTGAAGAGATGGAGCACTATGGCTACACCTTC
>NA|TRBJ2-2|few|TRBV3-1
CASSREYTGELFF
TGTGCCAGCAGCCGCGAGTACACCGGGGAGCTGTTTTTT
>NA|TRBJ2-5|NA|TRBV11-1
CASSAPPVARGETQYF
TGTGCCAGCAGCGCCCCCCCGGTCGCGAGGGGAGAGACCCAGTACTTC
>NA|TRBJ2-2|NA|TRBV4-3
CASSHRESGELFF
TGCGCCAGCAGCCACAGGGAGTCCGGGGAGCTGTTTTTT
>NA|TRBJ2-5|once|TRBV3-1
CASSQVFLTSGQETQYF
TGTGCCAGCAGCCAAGTGTTTTTGACGAGCGGCCAAGAGACCCAGTACTTC
>TRBD1|TRBJ2-4|few|TRBV28
CASRDRVGVAKNIQYF
TGTGCCAGCAGGGACAGGGTGGGAGTAGCCAAAAACATTCAGTACTTC
>NA|TRBJ1-2|NA|TRBV5-1
CASSLGRDLNGYTF
TGCGCCAGCAGCTTGGGGCGGGATCTCAACGGCTATACCTTC
>TRBD1|TRBJ2-7|NA|TRBV9
CASSPFHSGTGGKYEQYF
TGTGCCAGCAGCCCGTTCCACTCCGGGACAGGGGGGAAGTACGAGCAGTACTTC
>TRBD1|TRBJ2-5|many|TRBV29-1
CSGRGGGQETQYF
TGCAGCGGTCGAGGGGGCGGGCAAGAGACCCAGTACTTC
>TRBD2|TRBJ2-7|few|TRBV4-1
CASSLELAGVVEQYF
TGCGCCAGCAGCCTCGAACTAGCGGGAGTCGTCGAGCAGTACTTC
>NA|TRBJ2-7|NA|TRBV29-1
CSAQSGSYEQYF
TGCAGCGCCCAGAGCGGCTCCTACGAGCAGTACTTC
>NA|TRBJ1-4|NA|TRBV4-3
CASSQGGMTGLGEKLFF
TGCGCCAGCAGCCAAGGAGGGATGACAGGCTTGGGTGAAAAACTGTTTTTT
>NA|TRBJ1-4|NA|TRBV2
CASIEGGQADEKLFF
TGTGCCAGCATAGAAGGGGGGCAGGCAGATGAAAAACTGTTTTTT
>NA|TRBJ1-5|few|TRBV12-3/TRBV12-4
CASSSIGGDQPQHF
TGTGCCAGCAGTTCGATCGGGGGTGATCAGCCCCAGCATTTT
>NA|TRBJ2-2|NA|TRBV7-2
CASSFLPGDGELFF
TGTGCCAGCAGCTTTCTCCCTGGGGACGGGGAGCTGTTTTTT
>NA|TRBJ2-5|NA|TRBV9
CASSVGWGGQETQYF
TGTGCCAGCAGCGTAGGATGGGGGGGGCAGGAGACCCAGTACTTC
>TRBD1|TRBJ1-2|few|TRBV6-5
CASSEQGNGYTF
TGTGCCAGCAGCGAACAGGGGAATGGCTACACCTTC
>NA|TRBJ1-1|NA|TRBV18
CASSPGLQQHEAFF
TGTGCCAGCTCGCCGGGCCTCCAGCAACACGAAGCTTTCTTT
>TRBD1|TRBJ2-7|many|TRBV29-1
CSTRTGGIGEQYF
TGCAGCACCAGGACAGGGGGAATCGGCGAGCAGTACTTC
>NA|TRBJ2-3|NA|TRBV21-1
CASSKGLGLADPEDTQYF
TGTGCCAGCAGCAAAGGTTTGGGGCTAGCGGACCCCGAAGATACGCAGTATTTT
>NA|TRBJ1-4|NA|TRBV5-1
CASRHEDRRNEKLFF
TGCGCCAGCAGACATGAAGACAGAAGAAATGAAAAACTGTTTTTT
>NA|TRBJ2-1|NA|TRBV28
CASSEDHYNEQFF
TGTGCCAGCAGTGAGGACCACTACAATGAGCAGTTCTTC
>TRBD1|TRBJ2-1|NA|TRBV4-3
CASSQYRGSYNEQFF
TGCGCCAGCAGCCAGTACAGGGGTTCCTACAATGAGCAGTTCTTC
>NA|TRBJ1-5|NA|TRBV28
CASASINQPQHF
TGTGCCAGCGCTTCTATTAATCAGCCCCAGCATTTT
>TRBD2|TRBJ2-5|NA|TRBV12-3/TRBV12-4
CASSAWGRGAIQETQYF
TGTGCCAGCAGCGCGTGGGGGCGGGGGGCCATCCAAGAGACCCAGTACTTC
>NA|TRBJ1-4|NA|TRBV5-1
CASSLAQVGEKLFF
TGCGCCAGCAGCTTGGCCCAAGTCGGTGAAAAACTGTTTTTT
>TRBD1|TRBJ2-1|NA|TRBV20-1
CSARVGGTYNEQFF
TGCAGTGCTAGAGTAGGGGGCACCTACAATGAGCAGTTCTTC
>NA|TRBJ2-5|NA|TRBV18
CASSLKDGETQYF
TGTGCCAGCTCACTGAAAGACGGGGAGACCCAGTACTTC
>NA|TRBJ1-4|few|TRBV4-3
CASSQFRGDEKLFF
TGCGCCAGCAGCCAATTTAGGGGGGATGAAAAACTGTTTTTT
>NA|TRBJ2-3|NA|TRBV24-1
CATSETLASSTDTQYF
TGTGCCACCAGTGAAACGCTAGCGAGCAGCACAGATACGCAGTATTTT
>NA|TRBJ1-4|once|TRBV18
CASLSEGEREKLFF
TGTGCCAGCTTAAGCGAAGGAGAACGTGAAAAACTGTTTTTT
>NA|TRBJ1-2|few|TRBV12-3/TRBV12-4
CASSSLGDWQGYTF
TGTGCCAGCAGTTCCCTTGGGGACTGGCAAGGCTACACCTTC